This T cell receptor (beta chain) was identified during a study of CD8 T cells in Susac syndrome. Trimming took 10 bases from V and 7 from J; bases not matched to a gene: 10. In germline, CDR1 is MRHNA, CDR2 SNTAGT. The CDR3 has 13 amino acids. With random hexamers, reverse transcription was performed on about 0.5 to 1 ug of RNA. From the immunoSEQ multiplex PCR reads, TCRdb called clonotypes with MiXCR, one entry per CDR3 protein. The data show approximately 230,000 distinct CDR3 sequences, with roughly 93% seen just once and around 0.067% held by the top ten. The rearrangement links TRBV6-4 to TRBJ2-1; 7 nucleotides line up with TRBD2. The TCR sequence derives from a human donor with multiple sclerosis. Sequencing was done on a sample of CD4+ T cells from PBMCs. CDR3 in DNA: TGTGCCACCCGGCACGGCGGGGGAAATGAGCAGTTCTTC. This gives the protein CATRHGGGNEQFF.